The 5 T cell receptor beta chains given below trace back to one sample, sequenced in a study of blood T cell repertoires in COVID-19. Sequenced by immunoSEQ multiplex PCR; TCRdb stores in-frame clones only, minus some. The data hold approximately 210,000 clones, with 83% observed a single time. The sample comprised peripheral blood. The receptors derive from a woman aged 40 to 50 with active or convalescent COVID-19.

The gene calls are TRBV11-3 and TRBJ2-7, with 10 bases matching TRBD2. In germline, CDR1 is SGHNT, CDR2 YENEEA. Trimming cost V 5 bases and J 5 bases; bases outside gene matches: 15. The CDR3 extends over 17 amino acids. DNA of the CDR3: TGTGCCAGCAGCCGCTTATGGGCTAGCGGGAGTAGGCACGAGCAGTACTTC. Translated: CASSRLWASGSRHEQYF.

V and J are TRBV7-2 and TRBJ2-1; D possibly corresponds to TRBD1 (5 bases). The CDR3 sequence is 12 residues long. CDR1 and CDR2 (germline): SGHTA, FQGNSA. V was clipped by 5 bases and J by 7 bases, with 9 bases between them. The CDR3 reads CASSRRVNEQFF. CDR3 in DNA: TGTGCCAGCAGCCGCAGGGTGAATGAGCAGTTCTTC.

The chain has TRBV18 and TRBJ2-7; possibly TRBD2 for D (5 bases). CDR1 KGHSH and CDR2 LQKENI come from the germline V gene. The CDR3 runs 16 residues. The V end lost 2 bases, the J end lost 6 bases, and 20 bases lay between the germline ends. In DNA, the CDR3 is TGTGCCAGCTCACCAACGGTCCCCGGAGGAAGCTCCGAGCAGTACTTC. This encodes CASSPTVPGGSSEQYF.

V is TRBV4-2 and J is TRBJ1-5, with 7 bases matching TRBD1. V was pared by 7 bases and J by 7 bases, with 10 bases of the junction left unmatched. The V gene's germline CDR1 is LGHNA and CDR2 YNFKEQ. The CDR3 runs 14 residues. In nucleotides, the CDR3 is TGTGCCAGCAAAGATCAGGGGGAAGACCAGCCCCAGCATTTT. Amino acids: CASKDQGEDQPQHF.

The chain recombines TRBV4-2 with TRBJ2-1; 9 positions match TRBD1. The CDR3 contains 17 residues. Germline V gene sequence: CDR1 LGHNA, CDR2 YNFKEQ. V lost 3 bases, J lost 0 bases, and 6 bases stayed unmatched. CDR3 residues: CASSHGGQGYSYNEQFF. CDR3 bases: TGTGCCAGCAGCCACGGGGGACAGGGATACTCCTACAATGAGCAGTTCTTC.